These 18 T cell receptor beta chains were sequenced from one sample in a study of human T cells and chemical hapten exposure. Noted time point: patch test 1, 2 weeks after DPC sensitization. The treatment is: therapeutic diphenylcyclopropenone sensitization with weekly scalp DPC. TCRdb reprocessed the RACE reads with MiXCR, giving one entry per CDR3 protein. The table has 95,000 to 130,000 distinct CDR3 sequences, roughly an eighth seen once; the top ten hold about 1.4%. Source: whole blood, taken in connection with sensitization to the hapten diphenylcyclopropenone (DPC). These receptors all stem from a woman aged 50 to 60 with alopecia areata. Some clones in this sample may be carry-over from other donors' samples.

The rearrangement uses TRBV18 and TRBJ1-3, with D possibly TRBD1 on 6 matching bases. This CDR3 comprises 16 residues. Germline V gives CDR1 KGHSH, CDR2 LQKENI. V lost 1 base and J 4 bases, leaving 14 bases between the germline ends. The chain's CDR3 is CASSPRTGGEGNTIYF. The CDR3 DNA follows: TGTGCCAGCTCACCACGTACCGGGGGCGAAGGAAACACCATATATTTT. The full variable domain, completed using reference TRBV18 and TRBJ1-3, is NAGVMQNPRHLVRRRGQEARLRCSPMKGHSHVYWYRQLPEEGLKFMVYLQKENIIDESGMPKERFSAEFPKEGPSILRIQQVVRGDSAAYFCASSPRTGGEGNTIYFGEGSWLTVV.

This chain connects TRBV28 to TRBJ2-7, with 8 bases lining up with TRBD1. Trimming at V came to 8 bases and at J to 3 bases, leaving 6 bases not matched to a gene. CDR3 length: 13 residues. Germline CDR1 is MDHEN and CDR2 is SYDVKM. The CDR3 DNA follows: TGTGCCAGCCGACGACAGGGGTACTACGAGCAGTACTTC. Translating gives CASRRQGYYEQYF.

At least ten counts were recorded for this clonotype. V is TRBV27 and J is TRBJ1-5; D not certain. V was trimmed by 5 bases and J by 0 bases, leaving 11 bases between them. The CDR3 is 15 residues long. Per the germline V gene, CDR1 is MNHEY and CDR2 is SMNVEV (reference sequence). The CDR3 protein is CASSVGSYSNQPQHF. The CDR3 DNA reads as TGTGCCAGCAGTGTCGGGTCGTATAGCAATCAGCCCCAGCATTTT.

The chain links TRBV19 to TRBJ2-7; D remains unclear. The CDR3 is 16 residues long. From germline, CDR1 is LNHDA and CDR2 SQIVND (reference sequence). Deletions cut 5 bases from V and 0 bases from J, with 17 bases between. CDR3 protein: CASSGDLSTLSYEQYF. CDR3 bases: TGTGCCAGTAGTGGTGACCTCAGCACCCTCTCCTACGAGCAGTACTTC.

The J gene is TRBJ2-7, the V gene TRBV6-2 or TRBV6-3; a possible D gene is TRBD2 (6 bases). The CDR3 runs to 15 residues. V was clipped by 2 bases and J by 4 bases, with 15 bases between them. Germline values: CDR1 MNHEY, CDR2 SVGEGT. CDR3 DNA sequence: TGTGCCAGCAGTTACCCACTTCGGGGGTGGTACGAGCAGTACTTC. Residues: CASSYPLRGWYEQYF.

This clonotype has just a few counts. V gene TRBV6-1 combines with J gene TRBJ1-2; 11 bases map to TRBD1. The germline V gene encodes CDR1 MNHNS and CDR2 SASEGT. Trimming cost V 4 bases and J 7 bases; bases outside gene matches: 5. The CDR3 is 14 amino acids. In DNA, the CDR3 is TGTGCCAGCAGTGCAACGGGACAGGGGGGTGGCTACACCTTC. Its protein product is CASSATGQGGGYTF.

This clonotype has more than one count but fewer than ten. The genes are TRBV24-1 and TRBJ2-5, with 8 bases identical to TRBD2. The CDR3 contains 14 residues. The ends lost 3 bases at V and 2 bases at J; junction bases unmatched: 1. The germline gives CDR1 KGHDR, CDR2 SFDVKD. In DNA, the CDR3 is TGTGCCACCAGTGATCCGGGAGGGCAAGAGACCCAGTACTTC. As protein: CATSDPGGQETQYF.

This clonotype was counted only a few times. The CDR3, as DNA: TGTGCCAGCAGTTCGTATAGCGGGGGGGTGAACGTTGAGCAGTTCTTC. Residues: CASSSYSGGVNVEQFF. This chain uses TRBV27 with TRBJ2-1; 11 bases align to TRBD2. Per the germline V gene, CDR1 is MNHEY and CDR2 is SMNVEV (reference sequence). V shed 4 bases, J shed 9 bases, and the junction held 11 bases outside the gene matches. This CDR3 spans 16 amino acids.

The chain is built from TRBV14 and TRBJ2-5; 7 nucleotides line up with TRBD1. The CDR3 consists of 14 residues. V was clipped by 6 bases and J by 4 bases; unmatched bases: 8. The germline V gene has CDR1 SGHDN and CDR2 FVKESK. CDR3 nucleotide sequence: TGTGCCAGCAGTCTGACAGGGAATAGAGAGACCCAGTACTTC. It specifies CASSLTGNRETQYF.

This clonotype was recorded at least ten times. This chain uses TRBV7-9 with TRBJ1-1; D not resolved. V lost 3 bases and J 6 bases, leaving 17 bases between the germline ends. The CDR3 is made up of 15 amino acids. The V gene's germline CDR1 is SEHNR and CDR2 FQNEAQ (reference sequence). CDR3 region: CASSLRGEKASEAFF. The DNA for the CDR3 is TGTGCCAGCAGCTTGCGTGGGGAAAAGGCCTCTGAAGCTTTCTTT.

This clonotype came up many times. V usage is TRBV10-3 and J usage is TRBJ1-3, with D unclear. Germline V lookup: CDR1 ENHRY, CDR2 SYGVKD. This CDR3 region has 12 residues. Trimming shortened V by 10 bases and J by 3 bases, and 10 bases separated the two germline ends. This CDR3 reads CATTIDGNTIYF. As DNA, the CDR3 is TGTGCCACTACAATCGATGGAAACACCATATATTTT.

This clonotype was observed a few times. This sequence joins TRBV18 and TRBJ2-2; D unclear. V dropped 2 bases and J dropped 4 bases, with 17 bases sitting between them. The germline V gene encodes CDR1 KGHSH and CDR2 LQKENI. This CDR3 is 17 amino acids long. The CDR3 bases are TGTGCCAGCTCACCAATTCCGGGTAGCCCGGCCACCGGGGAGCTGTTTTTT. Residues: CASSPIPGSPATGELFF.

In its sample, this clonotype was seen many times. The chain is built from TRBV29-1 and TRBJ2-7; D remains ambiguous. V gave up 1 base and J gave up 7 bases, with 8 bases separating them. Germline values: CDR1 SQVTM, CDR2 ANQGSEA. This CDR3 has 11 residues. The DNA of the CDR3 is TGCAGCGTTGAAGGGAACAGTGAGCAGTACTTC. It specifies CSVEGNSEQYF.

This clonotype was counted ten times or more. The CDR3 nucleotides read TGTGCCAGCAGCTTAAATATGGGGGGTTGGACCCAGTACTTC. This codes for CASSLNMGGWTQYF. The chain has TRBV13 and TRBJ2-5, with a weak D call TRBD2 (6 bases). The germline CDR1 and CDR2 sequences are PRHDT and FYEKMQ (reference sequence). This CDR3 spans 14 amino acids. The ends were cut back, 2 bases at V and 7 bases at J, with 14 bases in the middle.

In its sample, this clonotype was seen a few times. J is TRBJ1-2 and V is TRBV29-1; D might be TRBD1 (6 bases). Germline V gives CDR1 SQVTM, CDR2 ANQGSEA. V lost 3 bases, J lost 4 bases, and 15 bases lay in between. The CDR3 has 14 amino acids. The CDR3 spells CSVDDRTQGYGYTF. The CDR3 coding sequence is TGCAGCGTTGATGATAGGACACAGGGCTATGGCTACACCTTC.

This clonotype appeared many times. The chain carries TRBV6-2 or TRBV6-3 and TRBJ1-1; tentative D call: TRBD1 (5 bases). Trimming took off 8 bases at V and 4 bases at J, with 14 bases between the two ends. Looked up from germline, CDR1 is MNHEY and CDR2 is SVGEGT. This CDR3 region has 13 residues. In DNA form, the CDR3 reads TGTGCCAGCCACGACAGATTCCCCACTGAAGCTTTCTTT. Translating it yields CASHDRFPTEAFF.

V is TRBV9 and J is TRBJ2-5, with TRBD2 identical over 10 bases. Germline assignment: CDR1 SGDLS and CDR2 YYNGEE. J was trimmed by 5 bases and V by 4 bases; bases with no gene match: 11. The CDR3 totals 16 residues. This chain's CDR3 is CASSFSQGLASETQYF. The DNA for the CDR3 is TGTGCCAGCAGCTTTAGCCAGGGACTAGCGAGCGAGACCCAGTACTTC.

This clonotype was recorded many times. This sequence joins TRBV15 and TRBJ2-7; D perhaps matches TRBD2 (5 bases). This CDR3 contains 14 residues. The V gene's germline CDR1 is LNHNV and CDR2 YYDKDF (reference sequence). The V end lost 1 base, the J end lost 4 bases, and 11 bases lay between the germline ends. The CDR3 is CATSRVSGNYEQYF. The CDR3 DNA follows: TGTGCCACCAGCAGAGTGTCGGGGAATTACGAGCAGTACTTC.